Listed here are 23 T cell receptor beta chains from one sample, sequenced in a study of T cells in women clearing cervical HPV infection. Measured with immunoSEQ multiplex PCR; TCRdb has only the in-frame clones, and not every one. Here the sample table reports 15,000 or so clones. The sequencing input was blood buffy coat. These receptor sequences come from a woman between 18 and 70 years old with a cervical HPV16 infection that either progressed to CIN3+ or cleared (not recorded which).

A remark on this clone: The CDR3 end is not reached by the read, which stops 3 residues before it; the germline J gene fills it in. This chain joins TRBV2 and TRBJ1-1; perhaps TRBD1 as D (5 bases). The CDR3 has 13 amino acids. CDR1 is SNHLY, CDR2 FYNNEI, per germline. The CDR3 bases that were read are TGTGCCAGCAGTGAACGCCCGGCGGGGACA. This codes for CASSERPAGT. The full CDR3 sequence reads CASSERPAGTAFF.

A remark on this clone: The CDR3 end is not reached by the read, which stops 3 residues before it; the germline J gene fills it in. V is TRBV7-9 and J is TRBJ2-5, with D possibly matching TRBD2 (6 bases). The CDR3 totals 15 residues. The germline CDR1 and CDR2 sequences are SEHNR and FQNEAQ (reference sequence). CDR3 DNA (partial): TGTGCCAGCAGCTTTAGCGGCATCAGCACAGATACC. This gives the protein CASSFSGISTDT. The full CDR3 sequence reads CASSFSGISTDTQYF.

Comments on this clone: The sequenced fragment ends 3 residues before the CDR3 boundary, so the rest is inferred from the germline J gene. The chain carries TRBV30 and TRBJ2-6; TRBD1 matches at 7 bases. Germline values: CDR1 GTSNPN, CDR2 SVGIG (reference sequence). The V gene end was trimmed by 7 bases and the J gene end by 3 bases; junction bases not matched to a gene: 3. CDR3 length: 13 amino acids. CDR3 amino acids: CALTGVGANVLTF. Partial CDR3 DNA: TGTGCCTTAACAGGGGTTGGGGCCAACGTC.

On this clone: The CDR3 end is not reached by the read, which stops 3 residues before it; the germline J gene fills it in. V gene TRBV20-1 combines with J gene TRBJ1-2; possible D gene TRBD1, 5 bases. Germline CDR1 and CDR2: DFQATT and SNEGSKA (reference sequence). The CDR3 is made up of 14 amino acids. The V and J ends lost 1 base and 6 bases respectively, with 15 bases between them. The CDR3: CSARGGTINHGYTF. The sequenced CDR3 bases are TGCAGTGCTAGAGGGGGCACCATCAACCATGGC.

On this clone itself: A read error may produce the germline difference seen at one junction end. The sequenced part of the CDR3 DNA is TGTGCCACCAGTCTAGCGGGGGGGTCGGAGACG. Translating gives CATSLAGGSET. The entire CDR3 sequence reads CATSLAGGSETQYF. V gene TRBV2 combines with J gene TRBJ2-3; 12 bases align to TRBD2. The sequenced fragment ends 3 residues before the CDR3 boundary, so the rest is inferred from the germline J gene. Germline CDR1 is SNHLY and CDR2 is FYNNEI. The CDR3 length is 14 residues.

For this clone: The CDR3 goes on 3 residues after the read ends, and that part is filled in from the germline J gene. The chain combines TRBV2 with TRBJ1-4; D call uncertain. Germline CDR1 is SNHLY and CDR2 is FYNNEI. V gave up 2 bases and J gave up 2 bases, with 9 bases separating them. The CDR3 totals 15 residues. The sequenced part of the CDR3 DNA is TGTGCCAGCAGTGAACTGGCGGTGACTAATGAAAAA. It encodes CASSELAVTNEK. The full CDR3 is CASSELAVTNEKLFF.

About this clone itself: The observed sequence ends 3 residues before the CDR3 terminus, with the missing tail filled in from the germline J gene. This sequence joins TRBV6-1 and TRBJ2-5; D may correspond to TRBD1 or TRBD2 (5 bases each). The CDR3 runs 14 residues. V lost 2 bases to trimming and J lost 5 bases, with 12 bases between them. The germline CDR1 and CDR2 sequences are MNHNS and SASEGT. The CDR3 loop reads CASSESEGWETQYF. Partial CDR3 DNA: TGTGCCAGCAGTGAAAGTGAGGGGTGGGAGACC.

Comment on this clone: The CDR3 extends 3 residues past the end of the read, so its final part is completed from the germline J gene. This rearrangement joins TRBV4-1 to TRBJ2-3; D may be TRBD1 (5 bases). V dropped 2 bases and J dropped 3 bases, with 12 bases sitting between them. The germline V gene has CDR1 MGHRA and CDR2 YSYEKL. This CDR3 contains 15 residues. The part of the CDR3 DNA that was read is TGCGCCAGCAGCCAAAGTCAGGGTTTGACAGATACG. Translation: CASSQSQGLTDT. The CDR3 reads in full as CASSQSQGLTDTQYF.

As concerns this clone: The CDR3 extends 3 residues past the end of the read, so its final part is completed from the germline J gene. This chain links TRBV20-1 with TRBJ2-1, with 11 positions matching TRBD2. Germline assignment: CDR1 DFQATT and CDR2 SNEGSKA (reference sequence). After removal of 0 bases from V and 3 bases from J, the junction contained 10 bases not matched to a gene. CDR3 size: 18 residues. CDR3 bases read: TGCAGTGCTAGAGATCTAACTAGCGGGGGCGGTTTCTACAATGAG. Translated, it gives CSARDLTSGGGFYNE. The whole CDR3 sequence is CSARDLTSGGGFYNEQFF.

Comment on this clone: The read terminates 3 residues ahead of where the CDR3 ends, so the germline J gene completes it. The chain has TRBV30 and TRBJ1-5; TRBD1 is a possible D gene (5 bases). The CDR3 has 14 residues. Germline CDR1 and CDR2: GTSNPN and SVGIG (reference sequence). The part of the CDR3 DNA that was read is TGTGCCTGGAGTGTACATAAGCGGGGGGATCCC. This gives the protein CAWSVHKRGDP. The complete CDR3 reads CAWSVHKRGDPQHF. Full variable domain (outside the CDR3, taken from reference TRBV30 and TRBJ1-5): SQTIHQWPATLVQPVGSPLSLECTVEGTSNPNLYWYRQAAGRGLQLLFYSVGIGQISSEVPQNLSASRPQDRQFILSSKKLLLSDSGFYLCAWSVHKRGDPQHFGDGTRLSIL.

For this clone: The CDR3 end is not reached by the read, which stops 3 residues before it; the germline J gene fills it in. The V and J genes are TRBV7-2 and TRBJ2-1; tentatively, D is TRBD2 (5 bases). The CDR3 loop spans 14 amino acids. The V gene lost 5 bases and the J gene lost 5 bases, with 13 bases spanning the gap. Germline CDR1 is SGHTA and CDR2 is FQGNSA. The covered CDR3 bases are TGTGCCAGCAGCCGCTCCGCCGGGGACAATGAG. Amino acid sequence: CASSRSAGDNE. The entire CDR3 protein reads CASSRSAGDNEQFF.

Note on this clone: The CDR3 goes on 3 residues after the read ends, and that part is filled in from the germline J gene. The rearrangement links TRBV7-9 to TRBJ2-1; perhaps TRBD2 as D (5 bases). Germline V gene data show CDR1 as SEHNR and CDR2 as FQNEAQ (reference sequence). Trimming removed 3 bases at V and 7 bases at J, with 10 bases between. The CDR3 covers 13 residues. CDR3: CASSFEGPNEQFF. The part of the CDR3 DNA that was read is TGTGCCAGCAGCTTTGAGGGCCCAAATGAG. The full variable domain, its missing parts supplied by reference TRBV7-9 and TRBJ2-1, is DTGVSQNPRHKITKRGQNVTFRCDPISEHNRLYWYRQTLGQGPEFLTYFQNEAQLEKSRLLSDRFSAERPKGSFSTLEIQRTEQGDSAMYLCASSFEGPNEQFFGPGTRLTVL.

Remarks on this clone: The read ends 3 residues before the CDR3 terminus; that terminus is restored from the germline J gene. The chain combines TRBV19 with TRBJ2-2; a weak D match, TRBD1 (5 bases). Germline V gene lookup returns CDR1 LNHDA and CDR2 SQIVND (reference sequence). Trimming left V 6 bases short and J 0 bases short, with 11 bases between. The CDR3 is made up of 15 amino acids. CDR3 sequence reads: CASRQGTTNTGELFF. Partial CDR3 DNA: TGTGCCAGTAGGCAGGGTACAACGAACACCGGGGAG.

On this clone itself: The read terminates 3 residues before the CDR3 end, so the remaining end is supplied by the germline J gene. V usage is TRBV7-9 and J usage is TRBJ1-2, with 9 bases that match TRBD1. Germline V gene sequence: CDR1 SEHNR, CDR2 FQNEAQ (reference sequence). This CDR3 region has 13 residues. V gave up 4 bases and J gave up 6 bases; unmatched junction bases: 3. CDR3 DNA (partial): TGTGCCAGCAGCTCCGGGACAGGGAATGGC. It is translated as CASSSGTGNG. The full CDR3 reads CASSSGTGNGYTF.

A note on this clone: The CDR3 extends 3 residues past the end of the read, so its final part is completed from the germline J gene. J is TRBJ2-2 and V is TRBV5-1; D could derive from TRBD1 or TRBD2 (5 bases each). The CDR3 totals 15 residues. CDR1 and CDR2 from the germline V gene are SGHRS and YFSETQ. CDR3 DNA, as far as it was read: TGCGCCAGCAGGCAGGGAGTCTCTGGGGCCAACGTG. Translated: CASRQGVSGANV. The entire CDR3 reads CASRQGVSGANVLFF.

Of note for this clone: Sequencing ends 3 residues short of the CDR3 end; the germline J gene provides the rest. Other DNA sequences in the same sample also yield this CDR3. The rearrangement joins TRBV10-2 to TRBJ2-3; D might be TRBD2 (7 bases). The CDR3 is 15 residues long. V was pared by 4 bases and J by 5 bases, with 16 bases between. The germline CDR1 and CDR2 sequences are WSHSY and SAAADI. CDR3 DNA, as far as it was read: TGCGCCAGCAGTGTGGGGGCGGGGGACGGAGATACG. It yields the protein CASSVGAGDGDT. The whole CDR3 region reads CASSVGAGDGDTQYF.

This clone shows up as medium-sized (0.01 to 0.1%) by frequency. The read finishes 3 residues shy of the CDR3 end, and the germline J gene is used to complete it. The V gene is TRBV19, the J gene TRBJ1-5; TRBD1 might be the D (5 bases). The germline V gene has CDR1 LNHDA and CDR2 SQIVND (reference sequence). This CDR3 contains 14 residues. V dropped 5 bases and J dropped 2 bases, with 10 bases sitting between them. This CDR3 reads CASSFWGRNQPQHF. Incomplete CDR3 DNA: TGTGCCAGTAGTTTTTGGGGCCGCAATCAGCCC.

The part of the CDR3 DNA that was read is TGTGCCACCTCAAAAGAACCGGGACAGGGCAACAATGAG. It specifies CATSKEPGQGNNE. In full, the CDR3 is CATSKEPGQGNNEQFF. This sequence joins TRBV27 and TRBJ2-1; 9 bases fit TRBD1. The read finishes 3 residues shy of the CDR3 end, and the germline J gene is used to complete it. Germline assignment: CDR1 MNHEY and CDR2 SMNVEV (reference sequence). The length of the CDR3 is 16 residues. V gave up 10 bases and J gave up 5 bases; unmatched junction bases: 15.

Worth noting for this clone: With the read ending 3 residues before the CDR3 end, the germline J gene is used to fill in that end. The rearrangement links TRBV7-2 to TRBJ2-2, with no clear D. Trimming removed 0 bases from V and 4 bases from J, with 6 bases in between. CDR1 and CDR2 from the germline V gene are SGHTA and FQGNSA. CDR3 length: 14 amino acids. This CDR3 is CASSLAASTGELFF. The DNA read from the CDR3 is TGTGCCAGCAGCTTAGCGGCTAGCACCGGGGAG.

To note about this clone: The read comes to an end 3 residues before the CDR3 does, leaving the germline J gene to fill in the end. The rearrangement uses TRBV2 and TRBJ2-7, with 8 positions matching TRBD2. Trimming cost V 6 bases and J 4 bases; bases outside gene matches: 5. CDR1 is SNHLY and CDR2 is FYNNEI in the germline V gene. This CDR3 is built from 13 residues. CDR3 bases read: TGTGCCAGCAGGCTGGTAGCGGGGTACGAG. Protein sequence: CASRLVAGYE. The CDR3 in its entirety is CASRLVAGYEQYF. Together with reference TRBV2 and TRBJ2-7, the CDR3 gives the full variable domain: EPEVTQTPSHQVTQMGQEVILRCVPISNHLYFYWYRQILGQKVEFLVSFYNNEISEKSEIFDDQFSVERPDGSNFTLKIRSTKLEDSAMYFCASRLVAGYEQYFGPGTRLTVT.

A remark on this clone: Read sequence stops 3 residues before the CDR3 end, and the germline J gene provides the missing end. The chain uses TRBV20-1 and TRBJ2-7; TRBD1 agrees at 9 bases. Losses at the gene ends were 6 bases for V and 3 bases for J; bases not matched to a gene: 6. The CDR3 spans 13 residues. Per the germline V gene, CDR1 is DFQATT and CDR2 is SNEGSKA (reference sequence). Incomplete CDR3 DNA: TGCAGTGCAAACCGGGACAGGGTCTACGAG. Encoded protein: CSANRDRVYE. The CDR3 reads in full as CSANRDRVYEQYF.

Concerning this clone itself: The sequence runs out 3 residues before the end of the CDR3; the remainder is reconstructed from the germline J gene. The gene calls are TRBV19 and TRBJ1-1, with 7 nucleotides matching TRBD1. The ends lost 4 bases at V and 2 bases at J; junction bases unmatched: 10. The CDR3 consists of 16 residues. Germline CDR1 and CDR2: LNHDA and SQIVND (reference sequence). The CDR3 sequence is CASSTGRGTANTEAFF. The DNA read from the CDR3 is TGTGCCAGTAGTACCGGTAGGGGGACAGCTAACACTGAA.

Note on this clone: Read data end 3 residues before the CDR3 end; the end is taken from the germline J gene. The chain is built from TRBV2 and TRBJ2-3, with TRBD2 as a possible D gene (6 bases). Per germline, CDR1 SNHLY and CDR2 FYNNEI. This CDR3 has 13 amino acids. The chain's CDR3 is CASSVTSNQPQYF. CDR3 DNA (partial): TGTGCCAGCAGTGTAACTAGCAATCAGCCG.